The rows below give T cell receptor beta chains drawn from one sample of a study of CD8+CD57+ T cells in acquired aplastic anemia. One entry per CDR3 protein results from TCRdb running MiXCR on the reads. The sample has about 400,000 distinct CDR3 sequences; under 80% are singletons. Sequenced sample: sorted CD4+, CD8+, or CD8+CD57+ T cells (not recorded which) from PBMCs. Receptors originate from a human donor in good health, serving as a control. The CDR3 runs from the conserved cysteine through the conserved F or W. D genes are given only for firm matches. The size of a clone is reported for some rows only, either as once, few or many, or as a class for expanded clones.

CAISPGLALETQYF | TGTGCCATCAGCCCGGGACTAGCGTTAGAGACCCAGTACTTC | TRBD2 | TRBJ2-5 | TRBV10-3 | 14 | NA
CASSVGGPYNEQFF | TGTGCCAGCAGCGTAGGGGGACCCTACAATGAGCAGTTTTTT | NA | TRBJ1-4 | TRBV7-2 | 14 | NA
CAISESRGGGDEKLFF | TGTGCCATCAGTGAGTCCCGCGGGGGCGGAGATGAAAAACTGTTTTTT | NA | TRBJ1-4 | TRBV10-3 | 16 | NA
CASSDSWTGGRGYTF | TGTGCCAGCAGTGATTCCTGGACAGGGGGGCGCGGCTACACCTTC | TRBD1 | TRBJ1-2 | TRBV5-4 | 15 | NA
CASRATGTNGYTF | TGTGCCAGCAGAGCCACTGGGACAAATGGCTACACCTTC | NA | TRBJ1-2 | TRBV25-1 | 13 | once
CASSYDRVGTGELFF | TGTGCCAGCAGCTATGACAGGGTTGGCACCGGGGAGCTGTTTTTT | TRBD1 | TRBJ2-2 | TRBV5-5 | 15 | NA
CATSRDRGGAAPQYF | TGTGCCACCAGCAGAGATCGCGGAGGTGCAGCGCCCCAGTACTTC | NA | TRBJ2-5 | TRBV7-3 | 15 | NA
CASSLASAGGNTIYF | TGTGCCAGCAGCTTAGCCTCGGCTGGTGGAAACACCATATATTTT | NA | TRBJ1-3 | TRBV7-2 | 15 | many
CASSIGTGAPVTNTGELFF | TGCGCCAGCAGCATAGGGACAGGGGCCCCCGTAACAAACACCGGGGAGCTGTTTTTT | TRBD1 | TRBJ2-2 | TRBV5-1 | 19 | many
CSAGAGKRIGYEQYF | TGCAGTGCCGGGGCGGGGAAGCGGATCGGCTACGAGCAGTACTTC | NA | TRBJ2-7 | TRBV20-1 | 15 | many
CASSLGEQLYEQYF | TGTGCCAGCAGCTTAGGGGAACAACTCTACGAGCAGTACTTC | NA | TRBJ2-7 | TRBV7-9 | 14 | NA
CASSLEGGRNYGYTF | TGTGCCAGCAGTTTAGAAGGGGGCAGGAACTATGGCTACACCTTC | TRBD1 | TRBJ1-2 | TRBV12-3/TRBV12-4 | 15 | many
CASSLTTGGVGANVLTF | TGTGCCAGCAGCTTGACGACAGGGGGCGTTGGGGCCAACGTCCTGACTTTC | TRBD1 | TRBJ2-6 | TRBV5-6 | 17 | many
CSARDPAADTYEQYF | TGCAGTGCTAGAGATCCAGCGGCGGACACCTACGAGCAGTACTTC | NA | TRBJ2-7 | TRBV20-1 | 15 | NA
CSANVGARSYNEQFF | TGCAGTGCTAATGTAGGGGCGAGGTCCTACAATGAGCAGTTCTTC | NA | TRBJ2-1 | TRBV20-1 | 15 | NA
CASSLALGQVSPLHF | TGCGCCAGCAGCTTGGCACTGGGACAGGTTTCACCCCTCCACTTT | TRBD1 | TRBJ1-6 | TRBV5-1 | 15 | NA
CASTPGDKDEQYF | TGTGCCAGTACCCCTGGGGATAAGGACGAGCAGTACTTC | NA | TRBJ2-7 | TRBV5-4 | 13 | NA
CSLLQGLRSGANVLTF | TGCAGCCTACTCCAGGGGTTGAGGTCTGGGGCCAACGTCCTGACTTTC | NA | TRBJ2-6 | TRBV29-1 | 16 | NA
CASSLERTNSPLHF | TGTGCCAGCAGCTTAGAACGTACAAATTCACCCCTCCACTTT | NA | TRBJ1-6 | TRBV5-1 | 14 | NA
CASSVLGTGAADKLFF | TGTGCCAGCAGCGTACTGGGGACGGGGGCCGCTGATAAGCTGTTTTTT | NA | TRBJ2-2 | TRBV9 | 16 | once
CASSVGVVNIEAFF | TGTGCCAGCAGCGTAGGGGTCGTGAACATTGAAGCCTTCTTT | NA | TRBJ1-1 | TRBV9 | 14 | NA
CASSCQHNTEAFFF | TGTGCCAGCAGCTGCCAACACAACACTGAAGCTTTCTTTTTC | NA | TRBJ2-7 | TRBV7-2 | 14 | NA
CASSLDSSGANEQNRGLNSPLHF | TGTGCCAGCAGCTTAGACTCTAGCGGGGCTAATGAGCAGAACAGGGGCCTTAATTCACCCCTCCACTTT | TRBD1 | TRBJ1-6 | TRBV7-2 | 23 | NA
CSARDTGQGYTGELYF | TGCAGTGCTAGAGACACAGGACAGGGGTACACCGGGGAGCTGTACTTC | TRBD1 | TRBJ2-7 | TRBV20-1 | 16 | NA
CASSSPTSETDTQYF | TGTGCCAGCAGCTCACCGACTAGCGAGACAGATACGCAGTATTTT | TRBD2 | TRBJ2-3 | TRBV5-6 | 15 | many
CASSYSRQAGTEAFF | TGTGCCAGCAGTTACTCGAGACAGGCGGGCACTGAAGCTTTCTTT | NA | TRBJ1-1 | TRBV6-6 | 15 | few
CASSSAYRQGYTEAFF | TGTGCCAGCAGCTCAGCCTATCGACAGGGCTACACTGAAGCTTTCTTT | TRBD1 | TRBJ1-1 | TRBV6-5 | 16 | NA
CAWRDREESAFF | TGTGCCTGGAGGGACAGGGAAGAGTCAGCTTTCTTT | TRBD1 | TRBJ1-1 | TRBV30 | 12 | NA
CASSQYEGGSAHIHF | TGCGCCAGCAGTCAATATGAAGGTGGAAGTGCACACATCCACTTT | NA | TRBJ1-6 | TRBV2 | 15 | NA
CASSIGGGWNTEAFF | TGTGCCAGTAGTATAGGGGGGGGGTGGAACACTGAAGCTTTCTTT | NA | TRBJ1-1 | TRBV19 | 15 | NA
CSASLERQFF | TGCAGTGCTAGCCTAGAAAGGCAGTTCTTC | NA | TRBJ2-1 | TRBV20-1 | 10 | few
CAWSVLGELTDTQYF | TGTGCCTGGAGTGTACTGGGGGAGCTCACAGATACGCAGTATTTT | NA | TRBJ2-3 | TRBV30 | 15 | NA
CASSLGQAFYGYTF | TGTGCCAGCAGCTTAGGGCAGGCCTTCTATGGCTACACCTTC | NA | TRBJ1-2 | TRBV7-2 | 14 | NA
CASTLTRTGSTDTQYF | TGTGCCAGCACCTTGACGCGCACAGGCAGCACAGATACGCAGTATTTT | NA | TRBJ2-3 | TRBV5-5 | 16 | NA
CASSRDYGYTF | TGTGCCAGCAGCAGGGATTATGGCTACACCTTC | NA | TRBJ1-2 | TRBV4-2 | 11 | NA
CASSLDGNSPLHF | TGTGCCAGCAGCTTAGATGGGAATTCACCCCTCCACTTT | NA | TRBJ1-6 | TRBV11-3 | 13 | many
CASSLTGWNNEQFF | TGCGCCAGCAGCTTGACGGGGTGGAACAATGAGCAGTTCTTC | NA | TRBJ2-1 | TRBV5-1 | 14 | few
CASSPGGGKDQPQHF | TGTGCCAGCAGCCCTGGGGGAGGGAAGGATCAGCCCCAGCATTTT | NA | TRBJ1-5 | TRBV5-1 | 15 | NA
CASSANHLTTGADNQPQHF | TGTGCCAGCAGTGCTAACCACCTAACCACAGGGGCCGATAATCAGCCCCAGCATTTT | TRBD1 | TRBJ1-5 | TRBV2 | 19 | many
CASSVAGGGYQETQYF | TGTGCCAGCAGCGTAGCGGGCGGGGGGTACCAAGAGACCCAGTACTTC | TRBD2 | TRBJ2-5 | TRBV9 | 16 | NA
CTAKGAAYEQYF | TGTACCGCCAAGGGGGCCGCCTACGAGCAGTACTTC | TRBD1 | TRBJ2-7 | TRBV7-9 | 12 | NA